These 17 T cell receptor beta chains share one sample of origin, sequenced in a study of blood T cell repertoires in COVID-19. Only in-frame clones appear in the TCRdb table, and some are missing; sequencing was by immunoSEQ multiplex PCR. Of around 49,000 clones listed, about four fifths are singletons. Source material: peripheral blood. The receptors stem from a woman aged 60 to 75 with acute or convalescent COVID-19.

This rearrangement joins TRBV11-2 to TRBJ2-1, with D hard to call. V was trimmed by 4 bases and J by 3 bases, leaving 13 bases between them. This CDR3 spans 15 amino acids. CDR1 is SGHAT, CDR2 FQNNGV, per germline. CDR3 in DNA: TGTGCCAGCAGCTCCGACATTGGCCGCTACAATGAGCAGTTCTTC. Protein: CASSSDIGRYNEQFF.

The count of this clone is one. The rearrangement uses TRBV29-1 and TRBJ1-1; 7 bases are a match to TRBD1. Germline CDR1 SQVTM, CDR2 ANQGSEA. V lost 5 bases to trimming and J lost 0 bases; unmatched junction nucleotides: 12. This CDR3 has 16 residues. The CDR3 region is CSVRSGRTGVNTEAFF. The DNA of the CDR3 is TGCAGCGTTCGGTCCGGAAGGACAGGAGTGAACACTGAAGCTTTCTTT.

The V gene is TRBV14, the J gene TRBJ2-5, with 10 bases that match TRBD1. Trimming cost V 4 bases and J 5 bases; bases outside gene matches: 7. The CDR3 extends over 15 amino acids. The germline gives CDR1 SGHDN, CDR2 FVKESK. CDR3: CASSRGQGVRETQYF. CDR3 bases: TGTGCCAGCAGCCGAGGACAGGGGGTGAGGGAGACCCAGTACTTC.

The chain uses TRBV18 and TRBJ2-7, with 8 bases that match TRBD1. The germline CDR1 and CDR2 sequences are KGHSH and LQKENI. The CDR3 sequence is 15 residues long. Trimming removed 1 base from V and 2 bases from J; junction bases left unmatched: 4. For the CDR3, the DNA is TGTGCCAGCTCACCACTTCAGGGGGCTACCTACGAGCAGTACTTC. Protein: CASSPLQGATYEQYF.

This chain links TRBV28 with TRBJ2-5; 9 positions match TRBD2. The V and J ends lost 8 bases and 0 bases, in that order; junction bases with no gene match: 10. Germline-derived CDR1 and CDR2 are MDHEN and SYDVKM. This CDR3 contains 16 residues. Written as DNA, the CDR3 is TGTGCCAGCCGGCGGGGGGGTAACCTGTACCAAGAGACCCAGTACTTC. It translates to CASRRGGNLYQETQYF.

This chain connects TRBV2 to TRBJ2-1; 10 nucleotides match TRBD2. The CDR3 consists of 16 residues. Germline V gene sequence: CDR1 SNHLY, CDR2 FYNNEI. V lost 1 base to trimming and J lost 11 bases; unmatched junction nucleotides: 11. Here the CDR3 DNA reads TGTGCCAGCAGTGAAGATAGAGCGGGGGGGCAGTTTAAGCAGTTCTTC. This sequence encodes CASSEDRAGGQFKQFF. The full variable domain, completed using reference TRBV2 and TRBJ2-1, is EPEVTQTPSHQVTQMGQEVILRCVPISNHLYFYWYRQILGQKVEFLVSFYNNEISEKSEIFDDQFSVERPDGSNFTLKIRSTKLEDSAMYFCASSEDRAGGQFKQFFGPGTRLTVL.

CDR3 amino acids: CASSPWDSRSGNTIYF. For the CDR3, the DNA is TGTGCCAGCAGCCCTTGGGACAGCCGCTCTGGAAACACCATATATTTT. V gene TRBV6-2 or TRBV6-3 combines with J gene TRBJ1-3; 7 nucleotides line up with TRBD1. CDR3 length: 16 residues. J was trimmed by 0 bases and V by 6 bases; bases with no gene match: 8. In germline, CDR1 is MNHEY, CDR2 SVGEGT.

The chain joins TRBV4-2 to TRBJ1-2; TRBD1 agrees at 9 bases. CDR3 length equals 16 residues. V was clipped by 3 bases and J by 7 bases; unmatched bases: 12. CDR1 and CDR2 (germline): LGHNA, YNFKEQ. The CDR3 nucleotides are TGTGCCAGCAGCCAGTGGGAACAGGGGGCGCAGGGTGGCTACACCTTC. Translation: CASSQWEQGAQGGYTF.

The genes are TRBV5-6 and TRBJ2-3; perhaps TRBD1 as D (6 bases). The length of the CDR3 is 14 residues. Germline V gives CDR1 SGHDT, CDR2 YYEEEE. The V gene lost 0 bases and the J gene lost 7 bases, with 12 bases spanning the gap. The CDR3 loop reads CASSLGQARHTQYF. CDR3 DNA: TGTGCCAGCAGCTTGGGACAGGCGAGGCATACGCAGTATTTT.

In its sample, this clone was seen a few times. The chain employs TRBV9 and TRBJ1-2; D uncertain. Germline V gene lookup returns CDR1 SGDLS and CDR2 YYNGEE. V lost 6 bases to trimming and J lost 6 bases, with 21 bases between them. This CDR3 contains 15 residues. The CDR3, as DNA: TGTGCCAGCACCCCCGGGGTTTCCCTCTCTGATGGCTACACCTTC. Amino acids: CASTPGVSLSDGYTF.

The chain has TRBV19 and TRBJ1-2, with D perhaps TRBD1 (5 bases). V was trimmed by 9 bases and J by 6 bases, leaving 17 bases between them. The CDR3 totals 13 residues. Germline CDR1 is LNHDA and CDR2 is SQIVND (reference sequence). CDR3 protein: CASTRVHGHGYTF. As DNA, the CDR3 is TGTGCCAGCACCAGGGTTCACGGGCATGGCTACACCTTC. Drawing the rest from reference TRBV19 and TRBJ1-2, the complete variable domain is DGGITQSPKYLFRKEGQNVTLSCEQNLNHDAMYWYRQDPGQGLRLIYYSQIVNDFQKGDIAEGYSVSREKKESFPLTVTSAQKNPTAFYLCASTRVHGHGYTFGSGTRLTVV.

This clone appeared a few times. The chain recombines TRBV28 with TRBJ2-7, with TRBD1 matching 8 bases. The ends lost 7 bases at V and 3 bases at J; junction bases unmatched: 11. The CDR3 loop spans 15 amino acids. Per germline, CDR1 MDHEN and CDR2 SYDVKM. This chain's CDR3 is CASKPNRGRFYEQYF. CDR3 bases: TGTGCCAGCAAACCTAACAGGGGGAGGTTCTACGAGCAGTACTTC.

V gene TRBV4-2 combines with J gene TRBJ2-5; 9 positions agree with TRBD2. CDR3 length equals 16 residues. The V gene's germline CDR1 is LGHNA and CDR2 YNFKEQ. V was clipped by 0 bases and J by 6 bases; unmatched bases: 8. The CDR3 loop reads CASSQDASGGRQTQYF. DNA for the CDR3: TGTGCCAGCAGCCAAGATGCGAGCGGGGGGAGGCAGACCCAGTACTTC.

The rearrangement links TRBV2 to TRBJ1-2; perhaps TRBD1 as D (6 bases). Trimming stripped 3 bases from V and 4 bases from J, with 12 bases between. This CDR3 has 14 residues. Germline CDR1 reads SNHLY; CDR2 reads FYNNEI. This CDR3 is CASSEQTGGYGYTF. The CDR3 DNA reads TGTGCCAGCAGTGAGCAGACAGGAGGCTATGGCTACACCTTC.

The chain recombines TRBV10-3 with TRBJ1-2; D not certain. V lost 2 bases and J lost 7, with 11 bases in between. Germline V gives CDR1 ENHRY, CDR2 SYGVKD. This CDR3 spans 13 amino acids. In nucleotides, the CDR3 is TGTGCCATCAGTGAGGTGGAGGGCCTTGGCTACACCTTC. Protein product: CAISEVEGLGYTF.

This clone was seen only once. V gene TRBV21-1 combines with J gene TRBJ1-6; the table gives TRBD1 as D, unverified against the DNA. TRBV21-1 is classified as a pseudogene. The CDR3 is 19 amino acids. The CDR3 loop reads CASSTQDRVRISYNSPLHF. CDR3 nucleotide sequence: TGTGCCAGCAGCACCCAGGACAGGGTGAGAATCTCCTATAATTCACCCCTCCACTTT.

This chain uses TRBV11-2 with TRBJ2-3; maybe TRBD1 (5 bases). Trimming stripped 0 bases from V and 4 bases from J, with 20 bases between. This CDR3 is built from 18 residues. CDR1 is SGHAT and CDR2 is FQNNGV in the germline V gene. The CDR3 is CASSLDIGAFEFADTQYF. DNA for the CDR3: TGTGCCAGCAGCTTAGACATAGGGGCTTTCGAATTTGCAGATACGCAGTATTTT. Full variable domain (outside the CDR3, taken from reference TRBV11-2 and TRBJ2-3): EAGVAQSPRYKIIEKRQSVAFWCNPISGHATLYWYQQILGQGPKLLIQFQNNGVVDDSQLPKDRFSAERLKGVDSTLKIQPAKLEDSAVYLCASSLDIGAFEFADTQYFGPGTRLTVL.